The T cell receptor beta chain under discussion was sequenced for a study of T cell responses to AZD1222 COVID-19 vaccine. Study outcomes and limitations: Females made up more of the donors, who were largely white British, and clonal diversity may have come out too low. A rise in Spike-specific TCR breadth and depth followed two AZD1222 doses.

TCRdb's copy holds only in-frame clones and misses some; the assay was immunoSEQ multiplex PCR. Among roughly 92,000 clones listed, roughly 91% were seen once. Worth noting for this clone: The antigen remains unidentified.

V was pared by 4 bases and J by 1 base, with 3 bases of the junction left unmatched. Germline CDR1 and CDR2: SNHLY and FYNNEI. This CDR3 has 15 amino acids. This TCR was sampled from an adult who received the AZD1222 COVID-19 vaccine. This specimen was peripheral blood, taken 28 days after the second AZD1222 dose. The V call is TRBV2, the J call TRBJ2-5, with 10 bases aligning to TRBD2. The CDR3 reads CASSALAGAQETQYF. The CDR3 region has the DNA TGTGCCAGCAGTGCGCTAGCGGGGGCCCAAGAGACCCAGTACTTC.